What follows is one T cell receptor beta chain and its context. Antigen: not known. There were TCR beta CDR3 regions amplified from RNA transcripts. The HTBI primer set served for first-round RT-PCR of the TCR CDR3. TCRdb re-called the multiplex PCR reads with MiXCR, one entry per CDR3 protein. This table has more than 450,000 distinct CDR3 sequences, 15% to 20% appearing once. Ophthalmopathy patients had moderate-to-severe active disease, CAS ≥3, NOSPECS ≥4, and disease duration under 3 months. A patient was excluded if there was uncontrolled infection, other autoimmune disease, pregnancy or lactation. The diagnostic basis comprised clinical symptoms, serum thyroxine and TRAb, thyroid ultrasound and orbital computed tomography. This sample was included in a study of T cells in Graves' hyperthyroidism and ophthalmopathy. The study's findings and limits: Most thyroid clonotypes expanded above 0.001 were also detected in blood.

The TCR was taken from a man between 35 and 55 years old with Graves' ophthalmopathy. Sequenced: blood.

The CDR3 bases are TGTGCCAGCAGCTTAGAAGCGAGACAGGGTGCCTACGAGCAGTACTTC. Encoded protein: CASSLEARQGAYEQYF. V usage is TRBV7-6 and J usage is TRBJ2-7; TRBD1 matches 7 bases. After removal of 1 base from V and 2 bases from J, the junction contained 8 bases not matched to a gene. This CDR3 spans 16 amino acids. Germline V gives CDR1 SGHVS, CDR2 FNYEAQ.